Below, one T cell receptor beta chain is given with its context. Antigen specificity is unknown. Each sorted subset replicate got 200 ng genomic DNA, roughly 27,000 genomes. Here immunoSEQ multiplex PCR was the method, and the copy in TCRdb shows in-frame clones only, minus some. The sample includes 2 million to 2.5 million clones, 85% to 95% of them seen just once. The germline CDR1 and CDR2 sequences are SEHNR and FQNEAQ (reference sequence). The germline V and J ends were trimmed by 6 bases and 5 bases, with 16 bases remaining between them. This CDR3 contains 15 residues. The data stem from a study of shared clonotypes between healthy human individuals. Regarding the study as a whole: Clonotype sharing among the donors was expected to vary with sequencing depth.

The specimen sequenced was naive CD4+ T cells from PBMCs. Sample subset: CD45RA+ positively selected. This clonotype originated in a man younger than 30 in good health. Some clones in this sample may be carry-over from other donors' samples. This rearrangement joins TRBV7-9 to TRBJ1-4; tentatively, D is TRBD1 (5 bases). CDR3: CASSRSGTQNEKLFF. In nucleotides, the CDR3 is TGTGCCAGCAGTCGTTCCGGGACCCAGAATGAAAAACTGTTTTTT.